The rows below give T cell receptor beta chains drawn from one sample of a study of T cell responses to AZD1222 COVID-19 vaccine. Produced via immunoSEQ multiplex PCR; TCRdb's table is partial and in-frame only. The table records 100,000 to 150,000 clones, roughly 90% of them present only once. Sequencing used peripheral blood, obtained on day 0 of AZD1222 vaccination. The receptors stem from an adult in good health. Each CDR3 is given with its conserved first and last residue. The D gene is left open where the match is weak. The size field is filled for only some rows; it gives once, few, many or a size class.

TRBV7-2,TRBJ1-1,11,NA,NA,TGTGCCAGCAGCCGCAGCCGAGAAGCTTTCTTT,CASSRSREAFF
TRBV2,TRBJ1-5,18,NA,NA,TGTGCCAGCAGTGGGGTTACGGGACATCCCTTAAAGGATCAGCCCCAGCATTTT,CASSGVTGHPLKDQPQHF
TRBV19,TRBJ2-3,16,NA,NA,TGTGCCAGTAGTATGGCTGCGGCAGGGCACCCAGATACGCAGTATTTT,CASSMAAAGHPDTQYF
TRBV11-2,TRBJ1-1,11,NA,NA,TGTGCCAGCAGCTTTGGCCAGAAGACTTTCTTT,CASSFGQKTFF
TRBV4-1,TRBJ2-5,18,TRBD2,NA,TGCGCCAGCAGCCAAGATTGGGGGACTAGCGGGGGGACAGAGACCCAGTACTTC,CASSQDWGTSGGTETQYF
TRBV4-1,TRBJ1-1,13,NA,NA,TGCGCCAGCAGCCAAGTAGGTACGAGGGGAGCTTTCTTT,CASSQVGTRGAFF
TRBV5-1,TRBJ1-5,15,NA,few,TGCGCCAGCAGCTTGGAAGGGACTAGCAATCAGCCCCAGCATTTT,CASSLEGTSNQPQHF
TRBV9,TRBJ1-3,16,NA,NA,TGTGCCAGCACCAAAGGGGACGGGGGCTCTGGAAACACCATATATTTT,CASTKGDGGSGNTIYF
TRBV10-3,TRBJ2-7,15,TRBD2,NA,TGTGCCATCAGTGGACCGGGACTAGCGGGAAGCGAGCAGTACTTC,CAISGPGLAGSEQYF
TRBV7-2,TRBJ2-7,12,TRBD1,NA,TGTGCCAGCAGCCAGGGGGCCTACGAGCAGTACTTC,CASSQGAYEQYF
TRBV9,TRBJ1-2,15,TRBD1,NA,TGTGCCAGCAGCCCCTCCGGACAGGGTTTTTATGGCTACACCTTC,CASSPSGQGFYGYTF
TRBV24-1,TRBJ2-7,13,NA,NA,TGTGCCACCAGTGATTTGAGCAGACACGAGCAGTACTTC,CATSDLSRHEQYF
TRBV10-3,TRBJ1-1,13,NA,NA,TGTGCCATCAGTGAGTCGGGGGCAGGGGAAGCTTTCTTT,CAISESGAGEAFF
TRBV6-2/TRBV6-3,TRBJ2-2,16,TRBD2,NA,TGTGCCAGCAGTTACCCCGAACTAGCGGGGACCGGGGAGCTGTTTTTT,CASSYPELAGTGELFF
TRBV28,TRBJ2-5,14,TRBD2,NA,TGTGCCAGCAGCTTTCTAGCGGGAGGGGAGACCCAGTACTTC,CASSFLAGGETQYF
TRBV9,TRBJ2-7,13,NA,NA,TGTGCCAGCAGTGAGGGAATCTACTACGAGCAGTACTTC,CASSEGIYYEQYF
TRBV15,TRBJ1-6,14,NA,NA,TGTGCCACCAGCAGAGAACGGGGGTTCCCACCCCTCCACTTT,CATSRERGFPPLHF
TRBV9,TRBJ1-3,17,NA,NA,TGTGCCAGCAGCGCCCGGGACACAGGCTTTACTGGAAACACCATATATTTT,CASSARDTGFTGNTIYF
TRBV28,TRBJ2-1,15,NA,once,TGTGCCAGCAGCCAAGACCTTTGGACGTACAATGAGCAGTTCTTC,CASSQDLWTYNEQFF
TRBV29-1,TRBJ1-2,13,TRBD1,NA,TGCAGCGTTGACACAGGGGCTAACTATGGCTACACCTTC,CSVDTGANYGYTF
TRBV11-2,TRBJ2-1,13,NA,NA,TGTGCCAGCAGCCCCCCCCCGTACAATGAGCAGTTCTTC,CASSPPPYNEQFF
TRBV10-3,TRBJ1-2,15,NA,once,TGTGCCATCAGTGATCCCGGGACCCAGAGGCGAGGCTACACCTTC,CAISDPGTQRRGYTF
TRBV7-8,TRBJ2-7,11,NA,NA,TGTGCCAGCAGCTTATTGGACGAGCAGTACTTC,CASSLLDEQYF
TRBV18,TRBJ2-7,12,NA,NA,TGTGCCAGCTCATACGCAGAGAACGAGCAGTACTTC,CASSYAENEQYF
TRBV12-5,TRBJ1-2,14,NA,once,TGTGCTAGTGGTTTAGCAGACAGCCGCTATGGCTACACCTTC,CASGLADSRYGYTF
TRBV4-3,TRBJ2-7,16,NA,NA,TGCGCCAGCAGCCAAGATTGGGGGGCAGCTTACGTCGAGCAGTACTTC,CASSQDWGAAYVEQYF
TRBV7-9,TRBJ2-7,16,TRBD1,NA,TGTGCCAGCAGCGCCTCGGACAGGGCCTACTCCTACGAGCAGTACTTC,CASSASDRAYSYEQYF
TRBV27,TRBJ2-4,16,TRBD1,NA,TGTGCCAGCAGTCCACGAGGGGGCGCGACCAAAAACATTCAGTACTTC,CASSPRGGATKNIQYF
TRBV28,TRBJ1-5,15,NA,NA,TGTGCCAGCACCGTGGAAGGGTTTATGAGTCAGCCCCAGCATTTT,CASTVEGFMSQPQHF
TRBV28,TRBJ2-7,16,TRBD2,NA,TGTGCCAGCAGGTGGAGTGGCGGGAGCCCCTCCTACGAGCAGTACTTC,CASRWSGGSPSYEQYF
TRBV28,TRBJ1-5,13,NA,NA,TGTGCCAGCAGTTTCAGGGGAACTCAGCCCCAGCATTTT,CASSFRGTQPQHF
TRBV6-5,TRBJ1-5,14,NA,NA,TGTGCCAGCAGTACCGACAGGACCTTTCAGCCCCAGCATTTT,CASSTDRTFQPQHF
TRBV28,TRBJ1-5,14,NA,NA,TGTGCCAGCAGTTTACAAACATTCTATCAGCCCCAGCATTTT,CASSLQTFYQPQHF